This TCR beta chain was sequenced during a study of blood T cell repertoires in COVID-19. This CDR3 region has 13 residues. The germline CDR1 and CDR2 sequences are SGHDN and FVKESK. V dropped 4 bases and J dropped 8 bases, with 11 bases sitting between them. Study processing details: Estimation of nucleated cell counts was performed using reference gene primer amplification. Here immunoSEQ multiplex PCR was the method, and the copy in TCRdb shows in-frame clones only, minus some. The V and J calls and clone size come from that table; D and trimming were worked out from the DNA. Here the sample spans over 200,000 clones, approximately 82% being singletons.

Source material: peripheral blood. The chain employs TRBV14 and TRBJ2-2, with D hard to call. The TCR originated in an older woman with active or convalescent COVID-19. The CDR3 nucleotides are TGTGCCAGCAGCCCCCGGGTCGGAGGGGAGCTGTTTTTT. Translation: CASSPRVGGELFF.